What follows are 14 T cell receptor beta chains derived from one specimen sequenced in a study of shared clonotypes between healthy human individuals. TCRdb keeps only in-frame clones here, not all; method: immunoSEQ multiplex PCR. The sample shows about 110,000 clones, approximately 70% of them seen only once. The sample comprised memory CD8+ T cells sorted from blood. Subset indicated: CD45RO+ cells pooled with CCR7-negative TemRA cells. The receptors were sampled from a young woman in good health.

In its sample, this clone was seen many times. Being one base from a much bigger clone, this may be a read error. In the same sample, other DNA sequences code for this CDR3. This rearrangement joins TRBV9 to TRBJ2-2, with D perhaps given as TRBD1 or TRBD2 (5 bases each). The germline V gene has CDR1 SGDLS and CDR2 YYNGEE. Trimming pared 0 bases from V and 5 bases from J, leaving 5 bases between. The length of the CDR3 is 13 residues. The DNA for the CDR3 is TGTGCCAGCAGCGTAGGGGGGACCGGGGAGCTGTTTTTT. Protein: CASSVGGTGELFF.

This clone was picked up a small number of times. This chain links TRBV7-9 with TRBJ1-1; D unresolved. The CDR3 is 12 residues long. V was clipped by 1 base and J by 0 bases, with 0 bases between them. Germline-derived CDR1 and CDR2 are SEHNR and FQNEAQ (reference sequence). The CDR3 region is CASSLVNTEAFF. The CDR3 DNA follows: TGTGCCAGCAGCTTAGTGAACACTGAAGCTTTCTTT. Drawing the rest from reference TRBV7-9 and TRBJ1-1, the complete variable domain is DTGVSQNPRHKITKRGQNVTFRCDPISEHNRLYWYRQTLGQGPEFLTYFQNEAQLEKSRLLSDRFSAERPKGSFSTLEIQRTEQGDSAMYLCASSLVNTEAFFGQGTRLTVV.

This clone appeared a few times. V and J are TRBV6-1 and TRBJ1-3; D gene uncertain. This CDR3 is built from 14 residues. Trimming cost V 3 bases and J 8 bases, with 14 bases left between them. Germline assignment: CDR1 MNHNS and CDR2 SASEGT. CDR3 bases: TGTGCCAGCAGTGATCTGGGTCAGCAGCACACCATATATTTT. Translated: CASSDLGQQHTIYF.

The V gene is TRBV5-4, the J gene TRBJ2-2, with 7 bases aligning to TRBD1. V lost 3 bases to trimming and J lost 1 base; unmatched junction nucleotides: 9. The CDR3 spans 17 residues. CDR1 and CDR2 from the germline V gene are SGHNT and YYREEE (reference sequence). Written as DNA, the CDR3 is TGTGCCAGCAGCTCTAAGGGGGCCCTCAAGAACACCGGGGAGCTGTTTTTT. It yields the protein CASSSKGALKNTGELFF.

The genes are TRBV4-1 and TRBJ1-4; D is unresolved. The ends were cut back, 2 bases at V and 8 bases at J, with 9 bases in the middle. Looked up from germline, CDR1 is MGHRA and CDR2 is YSYEKL. The CDR3 is made up of 13 amino acids. The CDR3 spells CASSQPAPEKLFF. As DNA, the CDR3 is TGCGCCAGCAGCCAACCGGCTCCCGAAAAACTGTTTTTT.

This chain connects TRBV4-1 to TRBJ1-1, with D hard to call. V was trimmed by 0 bases and J by 4 bases, leaving 9 bases between them. The V gene's germline CDR1 is MGHRA and CDR2 YSYEKL. The CDR3 runs to 14 residues. Written as DNA, the CDR3 is TGCGCCAGCAGCCAAGATGGTTGGGGCACTGAAGCTTTCTTT. Amino acids: CASSQDGWGTEAFF.

V usage is TRBV18 and J usage is TRBJ1-1, with a weak D call TRBD1 (5 bases). V lost 2 bases, J lost 4 bases, and 14 bases lay in between. Germline lookup yields CDR1 KGHSH and CDR2 LQKENI. The CDR3 consists of 15 residues. As DNA, the CDR3 is TGTGCCAGCTCACCATGGGGGGGGGAGGGCACTGAAGCTTTCTTT. Translating it yields CASSPWGGEGTEAFF.

V usage is TRBV6-6 and J usage is TRBJ2-7; D is tentatively TRBD1 or TRBD2 (5 bases each). Trimming cost V 2 bases and J 1 base, with 6 bases left between them. From germline, CDR1 is MNHNY and CDR2 SVGAGI (reference sequence). This CDR3 has 13 amino acids. In DNA form, the CDR3 reads TGTGCCAGCAGTTACGGGGGTTCCTACGAGCAGTACTTC. Protein product: CASSYGGSYEQYF.

The CDR3 protein is CASRLGSYTF. The DNA of the CDR3 is TGTGCCTCCAGGTTGGGAAGCTACACCTTC. V is TRBV19 and J is TRBJ1-2; unclear D gene. The CDR3 runs 10 residues. CDR1 is LNHDA, CDR2 SQIVND, per germline (reference sequence). Trimming removed 11 bases at V and 9 bases at J, with 13 bases between. Complete variable domain (other parts from reference TRBV19 and TRBJ1-2): DGGITQSPKYLFRKEGQNVTLSCEQNLNHDAMYWYRQDPGQGLRLIYYSQIVNDFQKGDIAEGYSVSREKKESFPLTVTSAQKNPTAFYLCASRLGSYTFGSGTRLTVV.

This chain connects TRBV28 to TRBJ2-7; a weak D match, TRBD2 (6 bases). Germline values: CDR1 MDHEN, CDR2 SYDVKM. With 6 bases removed from V and 3 bases from J, the gap between germline ends came to 12 bases. The CDR3 runs 13 residues. CDR3 in DNA: TGTGCCAGCAGCCCCGCGCGGGGCTACGAGCAGTACTTC. As protein: CASSPARGYEQYF.

V gene TRBV5-3 combines with J gene TRBJ1-2; TRBD1 matches 9 bases. TRBV5-3 is assigned to the ORF class and has an uncertain function. Losses at the gene ends were 9 bases for V and 4 bases for J; bases not matched to a gene: 16. The CDR3 contains 16 residues. CDR3 DNA sequence: TGTGCCAACTCCACACCGATCCGGGACAGGGTCTATGGCTACACCTTC. Its translation is CANSTPIRDRVYGYTF.

The chain has TRBV21-1 and TRBJ1-5. TRBV21-1 is annotated as a pseudogene. The CDR3 is made up of 16 amino acids. The DNA for the CDR3 is TGTGCCAGCAGCAAAGCGGAGGGACTTGGAGGTCAGCCCCAGCATTTT. Amino acids: CASSKAEGLGGQPQHF.

This clone was recorded at least ten times. V is TRBV2 and J is TRBJ2-7; D possibly corresponds to TRBD2 (5 bases). V was clipped by 1 base and J by 2 bases, with 15 bases between them. This CDR3 comprises 16 residues. Germline V gene data show CDR1 as SNHLY and CDR2 as FYNNEI. CDR3: CASSEGMDSATYEQYF. CDR3 coding DNA: TGTGCCAGCAGTGAAGGGATGGATAGCGCCACCTACGAGCAGTACTTC. Looking up the rest from reference TRBV2 and TRBJ2-7 gives the full variable domain: EPEVTQTPSHQVTQMGQEVILRCVPISNHLYFYWYRQILGQKVEFLVSFYNNEISEKSEIFDDQFSVERPDGSNFTLKIRSTKLEDSAMYFCASSEGMDSATYEQYFGPGTRLTVT.

The chain joins TRBV2 to TRBJ2-7, with 8 bases that match TRBD1. CDR3 length: 15 amino acids. Germline CDR1 and CDR2: SNHLY and FYNNEI. The ends lost 8 bases at V and 5 bases at J; junction bases unmatched: 14. In nucleotides, the CDR3 is TGTGCCAGCTCGGGGGAGCGGACAGGGCTTAACGAGCAGTACTTC. Protein: CASSGERTGLNEQYF. Together with reference TRBV2 and TRBJ2-7, the CDR3 gives the full variable domain: EPEVTQTPSHQVTQMGQEVILRCVPISNHLYFYWYRQILGQKVEFLVSFYNNEISEKSEIFDDQFSVERPDGSNFTLKIRSTKLEDSAMYFCASSGERTGLNEQYFGPGTRLTVT.